Included here is one T cell receptor (beta chain) sequence, with context. This sample is drawn from a study of blood T cell repertoires in COVID-19. Study in general: PBMCs, B-cell-depleted T cells, or T cells provided the cDNA or gDNA that made up the material.

Per the germline V gene, CDR1 is SGHVS and CDR2 is FQNEAQ. V lost 2 bases to trimming and J lost 0 bases, with 9 bases between them. This CDR3 contains 15 residues. Clinical histories supplied by participants themselves formed the basis of cohort assignment. Cohort 3 donors were reported recovered after two negative PCRs, clearance, or symptom resolution. Authors' methods: Reference gene primer amplification in the assay estimated nucleated cell counts. Data came from immunoSEQ multiplex PCR; TCRdb stores just in-frame clones and leaves some out. That table is the source of V, J and clone size, and D and trimming were worked out from the DNA. This table holds a few hundred thousand clones, more than 75% found once.

The chain joins TRBV7-8 to TRBJ2-3; D remains ambiguous. The TCR comes from a woman in her 30s who had recovered from COVID-19. The sequenced sample consisted of PBMCs or T cells enriched from blood (not recorded which). CDR3 protein: CASSLYSSSTDTQYF. The CDR3 bases are TGTGCCAGCAGCTTATACAGCTCTAGCACAGATACGCAGTATTTT.